The rows below give T cell receptor beta chains drawn from one sample of a study of cytomegalovirus exposure and HLA in healthy donors. Data came from immunoSEQ multiplex PCR; TCRdb stores just in-frame clones and leaves some out. Among about 200,000 clones listed, about 78% were seen once. Sequencing used PBMCs. The receptor set was obtained from a male donor in good health and CMV-seronegative. The conserved cysteine and the conserved F or W are not part of the CDR3 here. Fields, in order: clone size, V gene, CDR3 protein. Clone size is given for some rows only: seen once, a few or many times, or a class if the clone is expanded.

.	TRBV2	ASRPGPGQGSYQPQH
.	TRBV6-6	ASSSNSGTGTDTQY
.	TRBV4-2	ASSQDLGDSF
few	TRBV6-5	ASSPIPGEQY
.	TRBV1	TSSQHCFQGVMTPLH
.	TRBV5-6	ASSFGRTGGSGQPQH
.	TRBV27	ASSLWAGADTRY
few	TRBV29-1	SVTGAGSTEAF
.	TRBV27	ASSVSGTSGRRGNEQF
.	TRBV5-1	ASTASGAYQETQY
.	TRBV19	ASSIGQGMTGELF
.	TRBV25-1	VEGFRAF
.	TRBV5-1	ASSLIGGESY
.	TRBV7-6	ASSLAPQGGWVETQY
.	TRBV28	ASSLYRGVRNQPQH
.	TRBV28	ASSFTGSLVTDTQY
.	TRBV7-4	ASSLLAGGRPYEQY
.	TRBV5-6	ASILTGSYEQY
.	TRBV7-9	ASSSTQVLMNTEAF
once	TRBV2	ASSEARVGVPSEQY
.	TRBV19	ASSLTTGMNTEAF
.	TRBV28	ASSFRAYNEQF
few	TRBV2	ASSETEQY
.	TRBV27	ASSLTGTGVFPAF
.	TRBV2	ASRLEISGDTQY
once	TRBV7-9	SSRNGTSADEQF
.	TRBV7-2	ASSLEARSYNEQF
.	TRBV19	ASSGGQLNEKLF
.	TRBV27	ASTPGTSAPNEQF
.	TRBV7-9	SSNRAGTGDYGYT
.	TRBV18	ASSPSRDRGNEKLF
once	TRBV15	ATSLDSVYGYT
.	TRBV29-1	SVSPEGYEQY
.	TRBV5-4	ASSLGGQGNSPLH
.	TRBV29-1	SGLSGEQVNEQF
once	TRBV7-9	ASEQDEQF
.	TRBV19	ASSNRTGGSYGYT
.	TRBV5-1	ASSLEGREGGTQY
.	TRBV6-1	ASSQRGGNQPQH
many	TRBV7-2	ASSSDRWWTEAF
.	TRBV5-4	ASSLEQGNSAF
.	TRBV29-1	SYSDSLYEQY
.	TRBV5-1	ASSLDYQQF
.	TRBV28	AGMTGGNTGELF
.	TRBV6-6	ASSYSSRGETEAF
.	TRBV5-1	ASSYGLNQPQH
.	TRBV4-1	ASSQDPGLTDTQY
.	TRBV2	ASSVEGGGRGEQF
few	TRBV19	ASSTGLIQEQY
.	TRBV25-1	ASSSHRDPATDTQY
.	TRBV27	APGVHSSYEQY
.	TRBV9	ASSVEEGENAYNEQF
.	TRBV11-2	ASSLGVGRADTQY
.	TRBV27	ASSLGFGTGAGDTQY